The 30 T cell receptor beta chains reported below all come from one sample, sequenced in a study of PD-L1 blockade in urothelial cancer. This table comes from immunoSEQ multiplex PCR, and its TCRdb copy is limited to in-frame clones, with some not included. The sample shows roughly 50,000 clones, over 75% of them seen only once. Described time point: pretreatment peripheral blood. The sequencing here drew on PBMCs, taken around atezolizumab (anti-PD-L1) treatment. These receptors came from a man between 65 and 85 years old with urothelial cancer.

The rearrangement joins TRBV5-1 to TRBJ2-7, with 9 bases that match TRBD2. Germline lookup yields CDR1 SGHRS and CDR2 YFSETQ. The length of the CDR3 is 15 residues. V was pared by 0 bases and J by 2 bases, with 3 bases of the junction left unmatched. In DNA, the CDR3 is TGCGCCAGCAGCTTGGATAGCGGGGGTCCCTACGAGCAGTACTTC. This gives the protein CASSLDSGGPYEQYF.

The chain recombines TRBV9 with TRBJ2-5; TRBD1 is a possible D gene (6 bases). Trimming pared 0 bases from V and 7 bases from J, leaving 13 bases between. The V gene's germline CDR1 is SGDLS and CDR2 YYNGEE. This CDR3 is built from 14 residues. The CDR3 spells CASSVEQGGGTQYF. CDR3 DNA sequence: TGTGCCAGCAGCGTAGAACAGGGTGGAGGGACCCAGTACTTC.

The chain has TRBV28 and TRBJ2-5, with TRBD2 matching over 7 bases. Germline V CDR1 and CDR2: MDHEN, SYDVKM. This CDR3 has 16 residues. V trimming: 4 bases; J trimming: 4 bases; junction bases outside the gene matches: 12. The DNA for the CDR3 is TGTGCCAGCAGTTCCGTCAGAGCGGGGCGGGGAGAGACCCAGTACTTC. Amino acids: CASSSVRAGRGETQYF.

The chain is built from TRBV2 and TRBJ1-4; no clear D. CDR3 size: 14 residues. CDR1 and CDR2 (germline): SNHLY, FYNNEI. Trimming shortened V by 4 bases and J by 4 bases, and 10 bases separated the two germline ends. CDR3 sequence reads: CASSVRQVNEKLFF. The CDR3 nucleotides are TGTGCCAGCAGTGTTAGGCAGGTTAATGAAAAACTGTTTTTT.

The chain uses TRBV11-3 and TRBJ2-5; 8 nucleotides align to TRBD2. Germline assignment: CDR1 SGHNT and CDR2 YENEEA. This CDR3 contains 15 residues. The V gene end was trimmed by 3 bases and the J gene end by 5 bases; junction bases not matched to a gene: 8. CDR3 coding DNA: TGTGCCAGCAGCTTTAAAGCGGGAGCAGGCGAGACCCAGTACTTC. Its protein is CASSFKAGAGETQYF.

The chain links TRBV6-5 to TRBJ2-7, with D unclear. This CDR3 comprises 16 residues. Trimming took off 0 bases at V and 2 bases at J, with 14 bases between the two ends. CDR1 and CDR2 (germline): MNHEY, SVGAGI. This CDR3 is CASSYSIVANPYEQYF. The DNA of the CDR3 is TGTGCCAGCAGTTACTCGATAGTTGCGAATCCCTACGAGCAGTACTTC.

The chain links TRBV7-9 to TRBJ2-3, with TRBD2 matching 9 bases. Trimming cost V 3 bases and J 0 bases; bases outside gene matches: 4. In germline, CDR1 is SEHNR, CDR2 FQNEAQ (reference sequence). This CDR3 is built from 16 residues. CDR3 DNA sequence: TGTGCCAGCAGCTTCGCGGCGGGAGGGAGCACAGATACGCAGTATTTT. This sequence encodes CASSFAAGGSTDTQYF.

The chain joins TRBV5-1 to TRBJ2-7; maybe TRBD1 (5 bases). The CDR3 covers 12 residues. V was trimmed by 4 bases and J by 3 bases, leaving 8 bases between them. Germline V gene lookup returns CDR1 SGHRS and CDR2 YFSETQ. CDR3 sequence: CASSQDSYEQYF. The CDR3 nucleotides read TGCGCCAGCAGCCAAGACAGCTACGAGCAGTACTTC.

V and J are TRBV7-9 and TRBJ2-2, with 9 bases that match TRBD2. CDR3 length: 15 amino acids. The germline V gene encodes CDR1 SEHNR and CDR2 FQNEAQ (reference sequence). J lost 1 base, V lost 5 bases, and 2 bases had no gene match. As DNA, the CDR3 is TGTGCCAGCAGCCGACTAGCGGAGAACACCGGGGAGCTGTTTTTT. It codes for CASSRLAENTGELFF. Full variable domain (remainder filled in from reference TRBV7-9 and TRBJ2-2): DTGVSQNPRHKITKRGQNVTFRCDPISEHNRLYWYRQTLGQGPEFLTYFQNEAQLEKSRLLSDRFSAERPKGSFSTLEIQRTEQGDSAMYLCASSRLAENTGELFFGEGSRLTVL.

The V call is TRBV20-1, the J call TRBJ2-7; perhaps TRBD2 as D (6 bases). The CDR3 length is 10 residues. Trimming took off 6 bases at V and 6 bases at J, with 9 bases between the two ends. Germline CDR1 is DFQATT and CDR2 is SNEGSKA (reference sequence). In nucleotides, the CDR3 is TGCAGTGCCCCGGGGGTCGAGCAGTACTTC. It codes for CSAPGVEQYF.

The chain joins TRBV5-5 to TRBJ2-1; 12 positions match TRBD2. The germline CDR1 and CDR2 sequences are SGHKS and YYEKEE (reference sequence). V dropped 5 bases and J dropped 9; count of bases not matched to a gene: 9. The CDR3 length is 15 residues. The CDR3 loop reads CASRPRLAGEGEQFF. For the CDR3, the DNA is TGTGCCAGCAGACCAAGACTAGCGGGAGAGGGTGAGCAGTTCTTC.

J is TRBJ2-6 and V is TRBV29-1; TRBD1 aligns across 7 bases. V was pared by 4 bases and J by 2 bases, with 8 bases of the junction left unmatched. Germline CDR1 and CDR2: SQVTM and ANQGSEA. CDR3 length: 16 residues. The CDR3 region is CSVGGTASTGANVLTF. CDR3 nucleotides: TGCAGCGTTGGAGGGACAGCCTCCACTGGGGCCAACGTCCTGACTTTC.

The chain combines TRBV5-1 with TRBJ2-5; 10 positions agree with TRBD2. This CDR3 spans 15 amino acids. The V and J ends lost 4 bases and 5 bases, in that order; junction bases with no gene match: 8. The germline gives CDR1 SGHRS, CDR2 YFSETQ. CDR3 sequence (DNA): TGCGCCAGCAGCCCTTCCCATAGCGGGAGGGAGACCCAGTACTTC. This encodes CASSPSHSGRETQYF.

The J gene is TRBJ1-2, the V gene TRBV2; TRBD1 might be the D (6 bases). This CDR3 has 14 residues. With 3 bases removed from V and 6 bases from J, the gap between germline ends came to 14 bases. Germline CDR1 and CDR2: SNHLY and FYNNEI. This chain's CDR3 is CASSDTQGLDGYTF. Here the CDR3 DNA reads TGTGCCAGCAGTGATACGCAGGGGCTCGATGGCTACACCTTC.

This clone was detected a few times. The rearrangement joins TRBV19 to TRBJ1-5; 9 nucleotides agree with TRBD1. The V gene end was trimmed by 6 bases and the J gene end by 2 bases; junction bases not matched to a gene: 2. Germline loops: CDR1 LNHDA, CDR2 SQIVND (reference sequence). There are 14 residues in the CDR3. This chain's CDR3 is CASRRQGGNQPQHF. Here the CDR3 DNA reads TGTGCCAGTAGGAGACAGGGGGGCAATCAGCCCCAGCATTTT.

J is TRBJ2-3 and V is TRBV9; D is undetermined. Germline values: CDR1 SGDLS, CDR2 YYNGEE. V was trimmed by 0 bases and J by 6 bases, leaving 11 bases between them. CDR3 length: 14 residues. The CDR3 loop is CASSVGATGDTQYF. Here the CDR3 DNA reads TGTGCCAGCAGCGTAGGAGCTACCGGGGATACGCAGTATTTT.

This clone was counted a single time. This chain uses TRBV5-1 with TRBJ2-5; TRBD2 might be the D (6 bases). Germline V lookup: CDR1 SGHRS, CDR2 YFSETQ. V gave up 4 bases and J gave up 4 bases, with 14 bases separating them. This CDR3 comprises 14 residues. CDR3 in amino acids: CASSPGGVGETQYF. In DNA form, the CDR3 reads TGCGCCAGCAGCCCTGGAGGGGTCGGAGAGACCCAGTACTTC. Based on the CDR3 plus reference TRBV5-1 and TRBJ2-5, the full variable domain is KAGVTQTPRYLIKTRGQQVTLSCSPISGHRSVSWYQQTPGQGLQFLFEYFSETQRNKGNFPGRFSGRQFSNSRSEMNVSTLELGDSALYLCASSPGGVGETQYFGPGTRLLVL.

V gene TRBV5-6 combines with J gene TRBJ2-1; 10 nucleotides agree with TRBD2. V trimming: 2 bases; J trimming: 4 bases; junction bases outside the gene matches: 6. This CDR3 region has 16 residues. Looked up from germline, CDR1 is SGHDT and CDR2 is YYEEEE. In DNA form, the CDR3 reads TGTGCCAGCAGCTTCCTCGGACTAGCGGTTTACAATGAGCAGTTCTTC. Its protein is CASSFLGLAVYNEQFF.

This rearrangement joins TRBV28 to TRBJ2-2; D is possibly TRBD2 (6 bases). CDR3 length equals 14 residues. Trimming shortened V by 6 bases and J by 4 bases, and 12 bases separated the two germline ends. Germline-derived CDR1 and CDR2 are MDHEN and SYDVKM. In DNA form, the CDR3 reads TGTGCCAGCAGACCTAGGAGGGTCACCGGGGAGCTGTTTTTT. This encodes CASRPRRVTGELFF.

This clone was counted a single time. This chain joins TRBV5-1 and TRBJ1-1, with a weak D call TRBD1 (5 bases). Germline lookup yields CDR1 SGHRS and CDR2 YFSETQ. The V end lost 0 bases, the J end lost 6 bases, and 12 bases lay between the germline ends. The CDR3 totals 14 residues. This chain's CDR3 is CASSLGARGAEAFF. The CDR3 nucleotides read TGCGCCAGCAGCTTGGGGGCCCGGGGGGCTGAAGCTTTCTTT.

The chain combines TRBV6-5 with TRBJ1-1, with 8 bases aligning to TRBD1. Unmatched junction bases numbered 9, after V lost 5 bases and J lost 7 bases. This CDR3 contains 14 residues. CDR1 and CDR2 from the germline V gene are MNHEY and SVGAGI. CDR3 sequence: CASSGPGGRVEAFF. CDR3 nucleotide sequence: TGTGCCAGCAGTGGTCCAGGGGGCCGGGTTGAAGCTTTCTTT.

The rearrangement joins TRBV7-6 to TRBJ2-7; TRBD1 agrees at 9 bases. CDR3 size: 21 residues. The V and J ends lost 4 bases and 1 base, in that order; junction bases with no gene match: 23. CDR1 is SGHVS and CDR2 is FNYEAQ in the germline V gene. CDR3 residues: CASSSRDRAGLIRGCSYEQYF. The CDR3 nucleotides are TGTGCCAGCAGCTCTCGGGACAGGGCGGGTCTAATAAGGGGTTGTTCCTACGAGCAGTACTTC.

V usage is TRBV5-6 and J usage is TRBJ2-7; D is perhaps TRBD1 (6 bases). The CDR3 consists of 13 residues. The V gene lost 1 base and the J gene lost 5 bases, with 10 bases spanning the gap. Germline V gene data show CDR1 as SGHDT and CDR2 as YYEEEE. The CDR3 loop reads CASSLSGVDEQYF. CDR3 nucleotide sequence: TGTGCCAGCAGCTTGTCAGGGGTGGACGAGCAGTACTTC.

V and J are TRBV7-2 and TRBJ2-3, with TRBD2 matching 9 bases. The germline V gene has CDR1 SGHTA and CDR2 FQGNSA. This CDR3 is built from 16 residues. J was trimmed by 14 bases and V by 2 bases; bases with no gene match: 17. CDR3 amino acids: CASSLKGLAWHRYAYF. CDR3 bases: TGTGCCAGCAGCTTAAAGGGACTAGCTTGGCACAGATACGCGTATTTT. Combining the CDR3 with reference TRBV7-2 and TRBJ2-3 gives the whole variable domain GAGVSQSPSNKVTEKGKDVELRCDPISGHTALYWYRQSLGQGLEFLIYFQGNSAPDKSGLPSDRFSAERTGGSVSTLTIQRTQQEDSAVYLCASSLKGLAWHRYAYFGPGTRLTVL.

The chain employs TRBV6-5 and TRBJ2-7, with 11 bases matching TRBD2. This CDR3 contains 15 residues. Germline-derived CDR1 and CDR2 are MNHEY and SVGAGI. The ends lost 2 bases at V and 2 bases at J; junction bases unmatched: 2. The CDR3 bases are TGTGCCAGCAGTTACCTAGCGGGGGGCCCCTACGAGCAGTACTTC. Its protein is CASSYLAGGPYEQYF.

The gene calls are TRBV28 and TRBJ2-7, with D possibly matching TRBD1 (6 bases). The CDR3 covers 14 residues. The germline V gene encodes CDR1 MDHEN and CDR2 SYDVKM. The V gene lost 2 bases and the J gene lost 3 bases, with 11 bases spanning the gap. CDR3 DNA sequence: TGTGCCAGCAGTTTAGCAGGACAGAACTACGAGCAGTACTTC. Translated, it gives CASSLAGQNYEQYF. Full variable domain (missing parts from reference TRBV28 and TRBJ2-7): DVKVTQSSRYLVKRTGEKVFLECVQDMDHENMFWYRQDPGLGLRLIYFSYDVKMKEKGDIPEGYSVSREKKERFSLILESASTNQTSMYLCASSLAGQNYEQYFGPGTRLTVT.

The rearrangement uses TRBV5-1 and TRBJ2-6, with D perhaps matching TRBD2 (6 bases). The ends were cut back, 4 bases at V and 0 bases at J, with 14 bases in the middle. This CDR3 spans 17 amino acids. Germline CDR1 is SGHRS and CDR2 is YFSETQ. The CDR3 is CASSQGLASSGANVLTF. For the CDR3, the DNA is TGCGCCAGCAGCCAGGGACTGGCAAGCTCTGGGGCCAACGTCCTGACTTTC.

This chain uses TRBV4-2 with TRBJ1-2, with 7 nucleotides matching TRBD1. The ends lost 6 bases at V and 8 bases at J; junction bases unmatched: 12. This CDR3 has 14 amino acids. The germline CDR1 and CDR2 sequences are LGHNA and YNFKEQ. The CDR3 nucleotides are TGTGCCAGCAGACTCGAGGAGGGGGCCGGGGGCTACACCTTC. It specifies CASRLEEGAGGYTF.

In nucleotides, the CDR3 is TGTGCCAGCAGCTTATTGGAGGGGGCGGCCACTGAAGCTTTCTTT. This sequence encodes CASSLLEGAATEAFF. The V call is TRBV11-2, the J call TRBJ1-1; TRBD1 agrees at 7 bases. V shed 2 bases and J 4 bases; nucleotides not matched to a gene: 7. This CDR3 comprises 15 residues. The germline gives CDR1 SGHAT, CDR2 FQNNGV.

The V and J genes are TRBV5-4 and TRBJ2-3; D remains ambiguous. Trimming took 1 base from V and 4 from J, leaving 7 bases between them. The CDR3 is made up of 13 amino acids. Looked up from germline, CDR1 is SGHNT and CDR2 is YYREEE (reference sequence). CDR3 sequence reads: CASSLIPADTQYF. CDR3 nucleotide sequence: TGTGCCAGCAGCTTGATCCCGGCAGATACGCAGTATTTT.